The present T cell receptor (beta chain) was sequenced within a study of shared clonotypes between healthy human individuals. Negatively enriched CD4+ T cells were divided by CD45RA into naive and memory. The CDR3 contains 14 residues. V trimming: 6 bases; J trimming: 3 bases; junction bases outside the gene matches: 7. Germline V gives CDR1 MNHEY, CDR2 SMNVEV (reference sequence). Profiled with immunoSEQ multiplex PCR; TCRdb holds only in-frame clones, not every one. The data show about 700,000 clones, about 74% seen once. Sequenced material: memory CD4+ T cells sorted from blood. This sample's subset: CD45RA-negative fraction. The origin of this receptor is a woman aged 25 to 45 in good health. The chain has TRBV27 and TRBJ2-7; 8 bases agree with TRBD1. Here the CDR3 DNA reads TGTGCCAGCAGCGGCAGGACAGGGCTCTACGAGCAGTACTTC. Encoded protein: CASSGRTGLYEQYF.